This T cell receptor beta chain was profiled in a study of T cells expressing NK-cell markers. Whole-study results and caveats: Four of the donors also had these clonotypes leading their CD3+CD56-NKG2C+ fraction.

Germline V gives CDR1 MNHNS, CDR2 SASEGT. The CDR3 has 14 residues. TCRdb reprocessed the 5' RACE reads and reports one entry per CDR3 protein, with no DNA. The listing contains about 170,000 distinct CDR3 sequences. With regard to this clonotype: Its target is unknown.

V gene TRBV6-1 combines with J gene TRBJ2-1; checking the TCRdb D call of TRBD1 is not possible without DNA. The TCR sequence derives from a man aged 18-70 years in good health. The material sequenced was blood T cells: a sorted CD56 or NKG2C T cell subset, CD4+ or CD8+ T cells, or bulk PBMC T cells (not recorded which). Here the CDR3 reads CASRVRTGNNEQFF.